This T cell receptor beta chain emerged from a study of blood T cell repertoires in COVID-19 (dated by TCRdb to 2020 to 2021). Concerning the study at large: Samples from collaborators originated in the United States, Italy and Spain and spanned both the acute and convalescent phases of COVID-19. The repertoires were released in a freely available public database meant as a resource for research on the immune response to SARS-CoV-2. Where HLA class I and class II types were available, the types were taken from metadata supplied by the sample provider, not from assay-based typing. The prospective study material was composed of cDNA or gDNA derived from T cells, B-cell-depleted T cells, or PBMCs. Deeply sampled blood TCRbeta repertoires from subjects exposed to, actively infected with, or recovered from COVID-19 were included in the dataset. A de-identified subject ID, COVID-19 status, age in years and sex were almost always included in the sample metadata. Samples were obtained from the ongoing ImmuneRACE study (first 160 participants) and from 1,000 to 1,500 subjects provided by 6 global collaborators. On the study overall, not on this receptor specifically: How much clinical and demographic metadata was included differed by source and by participant, and the metadata was provided uncurated.

The immunoSEQ Assay, a bias-controlled multiplex PCR, was used to amplify TCRbeta CDR3 regions from genomic DNA. The paper's data handling went like this. The number of nucleated cells in each sample was estimated by amplification of reference gene primers within the assay. Sequence reads were collapsed and filtered to measure the absolute abundance of every unique TCRbeta CDR3 rearrangement. For each sample, productive Simpson clonality was calculated as the square root of Simpson's diversity index across productive rearrangements. TCRdb re-hosts the immuneACCESS table, in-frame sequences only. Its copies lack some clones; in the studies checked, an unresolved V gene accounts for under half of them, and the cause for the rest is not known. V and J calls and clone size are given by that table; D and trimming were obtained from the DNA. Within this sample are around 150,000 clones, with roughly 89% of them counted one time only. The ten most abundant clones make up 5% of the sample.

The CDR3 measures 13 amino acids from cysteine to phenylalanine. Only CDR3 DNA is held: 39 bases, read in frame from base 1. Here V drops 6 bases and J drops 7 bases, and the junction holds 9 bases not matched to any gene. Sequences MNHEY (CDR1) and SVGAGI (CDR2) are obtained from the germline V gene. Whole blood was collected in K2EDTA tubes by collaborating institutions according to the institutions' own protocols. For TCRbeta analysis, collaborator samples were shipped as frozen whole blood, as isolated PBMCs, or as DNA extracted from either sample type. With regard to this clone: Its antigen remains unidentified. The record has no base qualities; no much larger clone is one base away.

The sequence came from a human donor in a cohort sampled during active COVID-19. Sequencing was performed on peripheral blood. The rearrangement combines TRBV6-5 with TRBJ2-7, and 7 junction bases match TRBD1. The CDR3 in this case is CASRRSQGQEQYF. The bases read TGTGCCAGCAGGCGCTCACAGGGGCAGGAGCAGTACTTC.